This T cell receptor (beta chain) derives from a study of spatial heterogeneity in lung cancer. As for the study in general: The mean occurrence of each unique TCR and UMI combination in raw reads exceeded 9.5. Overall study findings and caveats: It was found that expanded intratumoral alpha and beta TCR counts tracked tumor mutation counts.

CDR1 is ENHRY, CDR2 SYGVKD, per germline. The V and J ends lost 8 bases and 1 base respectively, with 11 bases between them. This CDR3 region has 13 residues. TCRdb analysed the 5' RACE reads with MiXCR anew, one entry per CDR3 protein. The table records 12,000 to 15,000 distinct CDR3 sequences, around 5% of them present only once. This clonotype was detected ten times or more. As yet, its antigen is unknown. This beta chain is an unintended read in a library built for alpha chains; its size means little. This sample's time point: sample taken at primary tumor resection. The sample consisted of lung tumor tissue, taken at surgery. This TCR was recovered from a female donor with early-stage non-small cell lung cancer. The V gene is TRBV10-3, the J gene TRBJ1-1; D not resolved. The CDR3 is CAIATVPNTEAFF. The CDR3 nucleotides read TGTGCCATCGCGACGGTCCCGAACACTGAAGCTTTCTTT.